The 24 T cell receptor beta chains listed next were all sequenced from one sample in a study of early stage breast cancer tumors. TCRdb's copy holds only in-frame clones and misses some; the assay was immunoSEQ multiplex PCR. The sample lists some 41,000 clones, roughly 69% seen once, with about 7.2% in the top ten. Sequencing was done on a sample of blood. The receptors were sampled from a person in their fifties or sixties with breast cancer.

The chain joins TRBV19 to TRBJ1-2, with D possibly TRBD1 on 5 matching bases. This CDR3 is built from 12 residues. CDR1 and CDR2 from the germline V gene are LNHDA and SQIVND (reference sequence). Trimming stripped 5 bases from V and 8 bases from J, with 12 bases between. DNA of the CDR3: TGTGCCAGTAGTCTGCAGGGTGGCGGCTACACCTTC. Protein sequence: CASSLQGGGYTF.

This clone came up a few times. V and J are TRBV7-8 and TRBJ1-5, with D hard to call. The V gene's germline CDR1 is SGHVS and CDR2 FQNEAQ. The CDR3 totals 13 residues. Trimming stripped 3 bases from V and 3 bases from J, with 6 bases between. The CDR3, as DNA: TGTGCCAGCAGCTTTCAGGACAATCAGCCCCAGCATTTT. Translation: CASSFQDNQPQHF.

The V and J genes are TRBV5-4 and TRBJ2-3, with D perhaps matching TRBD2 (7 bases). Trimming removed 3 bases from V and 4 bases from J, with 9 bases in between. CDR1 SGHNT and CDR2 YYREEE come from the germline V gene (reference sequence). CDR3 length: 13 amino acids. The DNA of the CDR3 is TGTGCCAGCAGCTGGGAGGGGGCAGATACGCAGTATTTT. Translating it yields CASSWEGADTQYF.

The chain recombines TRBV28 with TRBJ2-2; TRBD2 might be the D (5 bases). Germline V CDR1 and CDR2: MDHEN, SYDVKM. The CDR3 runs 16 residues. V gave up 7 bases and J gave up 0 bases, with 15 bases separating them. CDR3 in DNA: TGTGCCAGCACTCCCCGAGGGTACGCGAACACCGGGGAGCTGTTTTTT. The encoded protein is CASTPRGYANTGELFF.

The chain employs TRBV7-2 and TRBJ1-4, with TRBD1 as a possible D gene (5 bases). Germline V gene sequence: CDR1 SGHTA, CDR2 FQGNSA. V lost 5 bases, J lost 4 bases, and 17 bases lay in between. The CDR3 spans 16 residues. CDR3 loop: CASSEWVGAGNEKLFF. The CDR3 DNA reads as TGTGCCAGCAGCGAATGGGTAGGGGCCGGTAATGAAAAACTGTTTTTT.

This chain joins TRBV27 and TRBJ2-7; 7 bases fit TRBD2. The germline V gene encodes CDR1 MNHEY and CDR2 SMNVEV (reference sequence). The ends lost 2 bases at V and 6 bases at J; junction bases unmatched: 10. This CDR3 is built from 15 residues. DNA of the CDR3: TGTGCCAGCAGTTTACAGGGAGGGCTTCGATTCGAGCAGTACTTC. Its protein product is CASSLQGGLRFEQYF.

This clone has only a few counts. This rearrangement joins TRBV7-9 to TRBJ2-7; weak D call: TRBD1 (5 bases). The CDR3 length is 14 residues. CDR1 is SEHNR and CDR2 is FQNEAQ in the germline V gene (reference sequence). Between the trimmed V and J ends, which lost 5 bases and 4 bases, there was a span of 15 bases. Here the CDR3 reads CASSQGSGAYEQYF. CDR3 in DNA: TGTGCCAGCAGCCAAGGATCTGGGGCGTACGAGCAGTACTTC.

The chain joins TRBV7-2 to TRBJ2-3; the match to TRBD2 covers 7 bases. The CDR3 is 16 residues long. Germline V gives CDR1 SGHTA, CDR2 FQGNSA. V dropped 2 bases and J dropped 6; count of bases not matched to a gene: 11. In DNA, the CDR3 is TGTGCCAGCAGCTTAAGTTCTGTAGCGGGCCAGGATACGCAGTATTTT. Translated, it gives CASSLSSVAGQDTQYF. Full variable domain (remainder filled in from reference TRBV7-2 and TRBJ2-3): GAGVSQSPSNKVTEKGKDVELRCDPISGHTALYWYRQSLGQGLEFLIYFQGNSAPDKSGLPSDRFSAERTGGSVSTLTIQRTQQEDSAVYLCASSLSSVAGQDTQYFGPGTRLTVL.

The chain employs TRBV27 and TRBJ2-5, with D uncertain. V was shortened by 2 bases and J by 4 bases, with 5 bases between the two germline ends. Germline values: CDR1 MNHEY, CDR2 SMNVEV (reference sequence). The CDR3 sequence is 12 residues long. The CDR3 sequence is CASSLTGETQYF. CDR3 in DNA: TGTGCCAGCAGTTTAACGGGAGAGACCCAGTACTTC.

The CDR3 protein is CASSITGGGGTEAFF. For the CDR3, the DNA is TGTGCCAGCAGCATTACAGGGGGCGGAGGCACTGAAGCTTTCTTT. The V and J genes are TRBV11-3 and TRBJ1-1; the match to TRBD1 covers 9 bases. V lost 5 bases and J lost 4; bases outside the gene matches: 8. The CDR3 sequence is 15 residues long. Germline V gene lookup returns CDR1 SGHNT and CDR2 YENEEA.

The chain is built from TRBV10-3 and TRBJ1-2; 9 bases are shared with TRBD1. The V and J ends lost 6 bases and 5 bases, in that order; junction bases with no gene match: 10. From germline, CDR1 is ENHRY and CDR2 SYGVKD. This CDR3 comprises 15 residues. The CDR3 region has the DNA TGTGCCATCAGGGGTGGGGGACAGGGTGATTATGGCTACACCTTC. As protein: CAIRGGGQGDYGYTF.

Ten or more counts support this clone. The V call is TRBV2, the J call TRBJ1-5; the D gene is possibly TRBD1 (6 bases). CDR1 SNHLY and CDR2 FYNNEI come from the germline V gene. The ends were cut back, 8 bases at V and 3 bases at J, with 11 bases in the middle. There are 13 residues in the CDR3. CDR3 in amino acids: CASLDRFNQPQHF. The CDR3 DNA follows: TGTGCCAGCCTCGACAGGTTCAATCAGCCCCAGCATTTT.

This sequence joins TRBV14 and TRBJ1-2; the D gene is possibly TRBD1 (5 bases). The CDR3 has 14 residues. CDR1 is SGHDN, CDR2 FVKESK, per germline. Trimming removed 1 base from V and 2 bases from J, with 8 bases in between. DNA for the CDR3: TGTGCCAGCAGCCAAGCCCCAGGGAACTATGGCTACACCTTC. This codes for CASSQAPGNYGYTF. The variable domain in full, completed from reference TRBV14 and TRBJ1-2, reads EAGVTQFPSHSVIEKGQTVTLRCDPISGHDNLYWYRRVMGKEIKFLLHFVKESKQDESGMPNNRFLAERTGGTYSTLKVQPAELEDSGVYFCASSQAPGNYGYTFGSGTRLTVV.

This chain uses TRBV13 with TRBJ1-1; a possible D gene is TRBD1 (6 bases). Germline CDR1 PRHDT, CDR2 FYEKMQ (reference sequence). The CDR3 covers 14 residues. V dropped 5 bases and J dropped 7 bases, with 17 bases sitting between them. The CDR3 region has the DNA TGTGCCAGCAGCCCCTCCGGGGGGCTAGGTGAAGCTTTCTTT. As protein: CASSPSGGLGEAFF.

The rearrangement uses TRBV9 and TRBJ2-5, with 11 bases fitting TRBD2. This CDR3 is built from 15 residues. The germline gives CDR1 SGDLS, CDR2 YYNGEE. V lost 4 bases, J lost 2 bases, and 4 bases stayed unmatched. The CDR3 here is CASSISGGAQETQYF. CDR3 DNA sequence: TGTGCCAGCAGCATTAGCGGGGGGGCACAAGAGACCCAGTACTTC.

The CDR3 protein is CASGATSLNTGELFF. CDR3 bases: TGCGCCAGCGGAGCCACTAGCCTGAACACCGGGGAGCTGTTTTTT. The chain joins TRBV23-1 to TRBJ2-2; the D gene is possibly TRBD2 (6 bases). TRBV23-1 is given ORF status, its function remaining uncertain. The ends were cut back, 8 bases at V and 1 base at J, with 14 bases in the middle. CDR3 length equals 15 residues.

The chain uses TRBV18 and TRBJ1-2, with 8 bases fitting TRBD1. V was pared by 5 bases and J by 1 base, with 9 bases of the junction left unmatched. The V gene's germline CDR1 is KGHSH and CDR2 LQKENI. This CDR3 is built from 16 residues. CDR3 nucleotides: TGTGCCAGCTCAAGACAGGGGAAGGGGCTTAACTATGGCTACACCTTC. Its translation: CASSRQGKGLNYGYTF.

The genes are TRBV4-1 and TRBJ2-2; 9 positions agree with TRBD2. Germline assignment: CDR1 MGHRA and CDR2 YSYEKL. The V gene end was trimmed by 5 bases and the J gene end by 2 bases; junction bases not matched to a gene: 3. The CDR3 is 15 residues long. CDR3 nucleotides: TGCGCCAGCAGCATAGCGGGGGTAAACACCGGGGAGCTGTTTTTT. It yields the protein CASSIAGVNTGELFF.

J is TRBJ2-3 and V is TRBV7-9; no definite D call. Trimming stripped 3 bases from V and 3 bases from J, with 10 bases between. This CDR3 is built from 14 residues. Germline loops: CDR1 SEHNR, CDR2 FQNEAQ (reference sequence). CDR3 nucleotides: TGTGCCAGCAGCTTGGAGATAAAGACAGATACGCAGTATTTT. It specifies CASSLEIKTDTQYF. Drawing the rest from reference TRBV7-9 and TRBJ2-3, the complete variable domain is DTGVSQNPRHKITKRGQNVTFRCDPISEHNRLYWYRQTLGQGPEFLTYFQNEAQLEKSRLLSDRFSAERPKGSFSTLEIQRTEQGDSAMYLCASSLEIKTDTQYFGPGTRLTVL.

The chain employs TRBV30 and TRBJ2-1; 14 bases are a match to TRBD2. Germline loops: CDR1 GTSNPN, CDR2 SVGIG (reference sequence). The J segment lost 9 bases and the V segment lost 3 bases, leaving 4 bases of the junction unmatched. The CDR3 contains 14 residues. DNA of the CDR3: TGTGCCTGGAGGAGACTAGCGGGGGGGCGTGAGCAGTTCTTC. Amino acid sequence: CAWRRLAGGREQFF.

This clone was found a few times. The rearrangement joins TRBV7-6 to TRBJ2-1; 8 bases map to TRBD2. The junction had 9 bases not matched to a gene; V was cut back by 1 base and J by 7 bases. The V gene's germline CDR1 is SGHVS and CDR2 FNYEAQ. CDR3 length: 16 residues. DNA for the CDR3: TGTGCCAGCAGCTTAGGCCGGAGCGGGAGTCTGAATGAGCAGTTCTTC. It is translated as CASSLGRSGSLNEQFF.

The CDR3 nucleotides read TGTGCCAGCTCTCCCAGCGGGAGGGAATACGAGCAGTACTTC. Amino acids: CASSPSGREYEQYF. The chain joins TRBV27 to TRBJ2-7; 10 positions agree with TRBD2. Germline lookup yields CDR1 MNHEY and CDR2 SMNVEV (reference sequence). The CDR3 totals 14 residues. V trimming: 8 bases; J trimming: 4 bases; junction bases outside the gene matches: 8.

This clone was seen just once. The chain uses TRBV6-1 and TRBJ2-5; 7 nucleotides agree with TRBD1. Germline V gives CDR1 MNHNS, CDR2 SASEGT. CDR3 length: 14 residues. V was pared by 6 bases and J by 5 bases, with 9 bases of the junction left unmatched. The CDR3 sequence: CASRSDRVGETQYF. DNA for the CDR3: TGTGCCAGCAGATCCGACAGGGTGGGGGAGACCCAGTACTTC.

This chain connects TRBV29-1 to TRBJ1-1, with 7 nucleotides matching TRBD1. The V and J ends lost 5 bases and 0 bases, in that order; junction bases with no gene match: 3. The germline V gene encodes CDR1 SQVTM and CDR2 ANQGSEA. The CDR3 loop spans 13 amino acids. The CDR3 protein is CSVTQGVNTEAFF. As DNA, the CDR3 is TGCAGCGTTACCCAGGGGGTGAACACTGAAGCTTTCTTT.